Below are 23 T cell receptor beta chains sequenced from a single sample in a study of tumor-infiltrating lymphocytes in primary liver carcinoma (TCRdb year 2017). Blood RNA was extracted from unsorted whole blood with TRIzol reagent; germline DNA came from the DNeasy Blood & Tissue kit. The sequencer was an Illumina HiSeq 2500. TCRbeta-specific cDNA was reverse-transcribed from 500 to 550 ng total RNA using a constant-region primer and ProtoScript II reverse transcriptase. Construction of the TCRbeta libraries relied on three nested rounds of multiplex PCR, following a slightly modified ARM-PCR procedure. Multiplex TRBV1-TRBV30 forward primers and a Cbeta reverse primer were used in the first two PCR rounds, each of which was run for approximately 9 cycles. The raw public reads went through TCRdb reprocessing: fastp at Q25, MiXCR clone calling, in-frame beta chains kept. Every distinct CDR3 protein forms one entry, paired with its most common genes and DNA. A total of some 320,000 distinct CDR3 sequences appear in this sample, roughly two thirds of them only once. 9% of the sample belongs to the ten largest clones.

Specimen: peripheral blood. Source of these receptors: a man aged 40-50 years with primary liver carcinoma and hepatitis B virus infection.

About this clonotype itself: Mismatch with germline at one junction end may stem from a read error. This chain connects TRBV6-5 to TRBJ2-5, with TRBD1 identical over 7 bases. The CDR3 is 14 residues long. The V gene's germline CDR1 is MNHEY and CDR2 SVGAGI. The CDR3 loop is CTSSQQGISETQYF. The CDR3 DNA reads TGTACCAGCAGCCAACAGGGGATCTCGGAGACCCAGTACTTC.

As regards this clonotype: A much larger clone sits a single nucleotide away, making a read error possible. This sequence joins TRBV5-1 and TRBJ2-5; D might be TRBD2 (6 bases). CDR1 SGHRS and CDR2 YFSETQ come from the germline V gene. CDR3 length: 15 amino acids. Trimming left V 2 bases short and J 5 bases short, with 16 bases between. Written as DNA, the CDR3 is TGCGCCAGCAGCTTACTCGGGGGTGGAGGGGAGACCCAGTACTTC. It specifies CASSLLGGGGETQYF.

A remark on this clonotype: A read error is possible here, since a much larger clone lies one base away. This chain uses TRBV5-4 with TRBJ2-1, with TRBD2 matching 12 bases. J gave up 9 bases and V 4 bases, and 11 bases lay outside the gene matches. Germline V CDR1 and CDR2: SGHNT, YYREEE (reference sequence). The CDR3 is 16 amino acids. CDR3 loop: CASSPPTSGSSGEQFF. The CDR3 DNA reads TGTGCCAGCAGCCCCCCGACTAGCGGGAGCTCGGGTGAGCAGTTCTTC.

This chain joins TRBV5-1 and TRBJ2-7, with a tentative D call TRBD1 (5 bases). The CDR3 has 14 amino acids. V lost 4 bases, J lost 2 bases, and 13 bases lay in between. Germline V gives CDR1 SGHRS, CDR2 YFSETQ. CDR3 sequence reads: CASSQGSTAYEQYF. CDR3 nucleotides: TGCGCCAGCAGCCAGGGCTCCACCGCCTACGAGCAGTACTTC.

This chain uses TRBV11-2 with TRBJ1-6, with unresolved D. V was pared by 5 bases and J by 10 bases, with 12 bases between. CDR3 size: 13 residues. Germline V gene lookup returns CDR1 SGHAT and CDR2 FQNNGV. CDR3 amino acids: CASSPRVNSPLHF. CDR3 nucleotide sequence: TGTGCCAGCAGCCCGCGTGTGAACTCACCCCTCCACTTT.

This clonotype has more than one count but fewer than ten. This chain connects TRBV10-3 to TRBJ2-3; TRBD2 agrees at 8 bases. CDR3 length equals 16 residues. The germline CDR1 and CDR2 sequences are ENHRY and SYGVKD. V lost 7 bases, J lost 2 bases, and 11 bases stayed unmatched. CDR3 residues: CAITPAAGGDTDTQYF. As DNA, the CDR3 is TGTGCCATCACCCCGGCGGCGGGAGGAGACACAGATACGCAGTATTTT.

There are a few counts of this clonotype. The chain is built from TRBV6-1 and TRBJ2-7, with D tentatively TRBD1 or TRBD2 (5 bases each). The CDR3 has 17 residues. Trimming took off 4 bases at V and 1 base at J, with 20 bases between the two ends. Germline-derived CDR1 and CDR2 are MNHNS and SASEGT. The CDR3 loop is CASSGRSRAVPSYEQYF. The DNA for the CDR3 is TGTGCCAGCAGTGGGAGGAGCAGGGCCGTCCCTTCCTACGAGCAGTACTTC.

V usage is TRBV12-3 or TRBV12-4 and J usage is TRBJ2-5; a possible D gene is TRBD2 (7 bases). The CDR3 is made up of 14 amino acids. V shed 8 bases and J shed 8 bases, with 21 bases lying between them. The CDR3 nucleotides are TGTGCCAGCCTTCCGGCTTCTAGGGGGGGAACCCAGTACTTC. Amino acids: CASLPASRGGTQYF.

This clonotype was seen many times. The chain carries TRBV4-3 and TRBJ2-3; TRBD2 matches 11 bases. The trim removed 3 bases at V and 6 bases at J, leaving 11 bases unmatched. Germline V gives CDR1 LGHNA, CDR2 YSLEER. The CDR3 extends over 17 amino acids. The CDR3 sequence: CASSQAGTSGGGDTQYF. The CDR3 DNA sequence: TGCGCCAGCAGCCAGGCCGGGACTAGCGGAGGGGGGGATACGCAGTATTTT.

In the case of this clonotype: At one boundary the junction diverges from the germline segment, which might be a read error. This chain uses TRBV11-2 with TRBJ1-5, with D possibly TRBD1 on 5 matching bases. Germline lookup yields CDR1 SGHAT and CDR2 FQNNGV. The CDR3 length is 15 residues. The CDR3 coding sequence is TGTGCCAGCAGCTTAGAGGGCAGGGAGGATCAGCCCCGGCATTTC. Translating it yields CASSLEGREDQPRHF. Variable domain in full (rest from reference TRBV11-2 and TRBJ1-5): EAGVAQSPRYKIIEKRQSVAFWCNPISGHATLYWYQQILGQGPKLLIQFQNNGVVDDSQLPKDRFSAERLKGVDSTLKIQPAKLEDSAVYLCASSLEGREDQPRHFGDGTRLSIL.

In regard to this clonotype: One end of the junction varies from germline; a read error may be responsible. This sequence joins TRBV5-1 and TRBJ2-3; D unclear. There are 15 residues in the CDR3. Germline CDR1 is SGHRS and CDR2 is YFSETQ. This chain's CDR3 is CASRKTWQSTDMQYF. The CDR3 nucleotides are TGCGCCAGCAGGAAGACATGGCAGAGCACAGATATGCAGTATTTT.

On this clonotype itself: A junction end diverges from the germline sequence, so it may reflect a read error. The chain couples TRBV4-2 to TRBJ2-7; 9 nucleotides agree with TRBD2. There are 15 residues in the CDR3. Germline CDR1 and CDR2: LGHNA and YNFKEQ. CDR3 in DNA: TGTGCCCGCAGCCAGGGAGGACTAGCGTGCGACGAGCAGTACTTC. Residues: CARSQGGLACDEQYF.

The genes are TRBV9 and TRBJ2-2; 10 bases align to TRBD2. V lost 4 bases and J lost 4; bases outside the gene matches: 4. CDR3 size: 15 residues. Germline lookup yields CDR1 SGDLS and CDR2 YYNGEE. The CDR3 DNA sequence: TGTGCCAGCAGCCCTAGCGGGAGTACCACCGGGGAGCTGTTTTTT. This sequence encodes CASSPSGSTTGELFF.

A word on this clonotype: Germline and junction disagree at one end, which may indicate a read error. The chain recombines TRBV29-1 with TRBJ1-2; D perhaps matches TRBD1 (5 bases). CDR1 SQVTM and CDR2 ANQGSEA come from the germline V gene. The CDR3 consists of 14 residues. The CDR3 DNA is TGCAGCGTCTCCGTCGGAGGGGCCCACTATGACTACACCTTC. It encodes CSVSVGGAHYDYTF.

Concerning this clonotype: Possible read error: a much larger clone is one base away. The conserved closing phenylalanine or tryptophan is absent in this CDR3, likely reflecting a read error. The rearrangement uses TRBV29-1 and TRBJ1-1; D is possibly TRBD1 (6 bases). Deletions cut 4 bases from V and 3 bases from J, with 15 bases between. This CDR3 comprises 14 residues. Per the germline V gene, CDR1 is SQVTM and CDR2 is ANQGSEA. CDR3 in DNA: TGCAGCGTTGTGGTCAGGGGTGGGCACACTGAAGCTTTCTTA. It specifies CSVVVRGGHTEAFL.

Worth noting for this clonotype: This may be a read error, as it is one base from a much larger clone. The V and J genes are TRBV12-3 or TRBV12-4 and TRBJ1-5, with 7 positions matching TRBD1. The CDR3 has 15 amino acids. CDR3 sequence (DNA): TGTGCCAGCAGCCCGACAGGGACCAGCAATCAGGCCCAGCATTTT. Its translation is CASSPTGTSNQAQHF.

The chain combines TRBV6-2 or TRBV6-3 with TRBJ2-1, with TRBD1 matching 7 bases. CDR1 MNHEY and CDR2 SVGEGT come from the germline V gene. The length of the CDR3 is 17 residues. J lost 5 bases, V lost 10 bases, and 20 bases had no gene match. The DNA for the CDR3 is TGTGCCAATAGTTACTCGAGAGCCTTTACAGGGGACAATGAGCAGTTCTTC. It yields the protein CANSYSRAFTGDNEQFF.

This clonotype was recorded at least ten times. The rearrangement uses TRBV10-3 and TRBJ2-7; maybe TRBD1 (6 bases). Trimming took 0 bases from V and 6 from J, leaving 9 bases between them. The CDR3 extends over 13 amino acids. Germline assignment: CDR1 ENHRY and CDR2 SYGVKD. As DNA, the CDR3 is TGTGCCATCAGTGAGTCGGGGGCAGGCGAGCAGTACTTC. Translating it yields CAISESGAGEQYF.

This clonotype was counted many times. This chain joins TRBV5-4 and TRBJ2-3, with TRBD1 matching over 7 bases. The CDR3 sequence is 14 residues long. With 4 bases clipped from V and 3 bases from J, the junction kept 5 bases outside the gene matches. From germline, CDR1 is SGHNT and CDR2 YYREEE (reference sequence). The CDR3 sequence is CASSLRQGTDTQYF. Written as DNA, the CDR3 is TGTGCCAGCAGCCTACGACAGGGAACAGATACGCAGTATTTT.

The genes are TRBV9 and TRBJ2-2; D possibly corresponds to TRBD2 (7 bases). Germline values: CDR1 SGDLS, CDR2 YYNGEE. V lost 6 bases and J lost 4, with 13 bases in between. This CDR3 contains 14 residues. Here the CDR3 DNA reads TGTGCCAGCAAGGGCGGGGGCCCCACCGGGGAGCTGTTTTTT. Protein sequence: CASKGGGPTGELFF. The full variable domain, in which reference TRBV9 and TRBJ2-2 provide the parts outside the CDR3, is DSGVTQTPKHLITATGQRVTLRCSPRSGDLSVYWYQQSLDQGLQFLIQYYNGEERAKGNILERFSAQQFPDLHSELNLSSLELGDSALYFCASKGGGPTGELFFGEGSRLTVL.

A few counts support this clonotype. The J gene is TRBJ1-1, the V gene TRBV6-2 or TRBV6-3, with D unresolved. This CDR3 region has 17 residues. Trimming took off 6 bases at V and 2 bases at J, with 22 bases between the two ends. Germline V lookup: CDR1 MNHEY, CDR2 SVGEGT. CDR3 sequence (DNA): TGTGCCAGCAGCCCCATACGGGGAAAAGGAAAAAACACTGAAGCTTTCTTT. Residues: CASSPIRGKGKNTEAFF.

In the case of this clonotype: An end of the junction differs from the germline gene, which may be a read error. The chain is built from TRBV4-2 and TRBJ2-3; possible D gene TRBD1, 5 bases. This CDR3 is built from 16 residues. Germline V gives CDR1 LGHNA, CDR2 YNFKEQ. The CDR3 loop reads CASSQPWTYYTDTLYF. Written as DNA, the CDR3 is TGTGCCAGCAGCCAACCGTGGACATATTACACAGATACGCTGTATTTT.

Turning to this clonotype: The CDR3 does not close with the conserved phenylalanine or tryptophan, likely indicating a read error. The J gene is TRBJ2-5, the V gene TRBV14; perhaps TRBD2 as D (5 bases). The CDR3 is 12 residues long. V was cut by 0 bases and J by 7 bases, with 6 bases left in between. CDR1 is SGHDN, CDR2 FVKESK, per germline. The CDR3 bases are TGTGCCAGCAGCCAAGATCGGGGGACCCAGTACTTG. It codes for CASSQDRGTQYL.